Each of the 30 T cell receptor beta chains below was sequenced from the same sample in a study of blood T cell repertoires in COVID-19. Measured with immunoSEQ multiplex PCR; TCRdb has only the in-frame clones, and not every one. Of 270,000 or so clones listed, 82% are singletons. Sequenced sample: peripheral blood. These receptors originate from a woman under 30 with acute or convalescent COVID-19.

V gene TRBV4-2 combines with J gene TRBJ2-7; D might be TRBD2 (5 bases). CDR3 length equals 12 residues. Trimming left V 4 bases short and J 4 bases short, with 8 bases between. CDR1 is LGHNA, CDR2 YNFKEQ, per germline. The DNA of the CDR3 is TGTGCCAGCAGCCCTTCGGGGTACGAGCAGTACTTC. Its translation: CASSPSGYEQYF.

This chain joins TRBV7-9 and TRBJ1-3; 8 nucleotides agree with TRBD1. The CDR3 spans 16 residues. The germline gives CDR1 SEHNR, CDR2 FQNEAQ (reference sequence). J gave up 8 bases and V 2 bases, and 11 bases lay outside the gene matches. The CDR3 reads CASSLSRRQGAHTIYF. DNA of the CDR3: TGTGCCAGCAGCTTAAGTCGGCGGCAGGGGGCTCACACCATATATTTT.

The rearrangement joins TRBV5-1 to TRBJ2-1, with D maybe TRBD1 (6 bases). Per germline, CDR1 SGHRS and CDR2 YFSETQ. V was pared by 2 bases and J by 8 bases, with 17 bases between. CDR3 size: 15 residues. CDR3 protein: CASSFSRGGSDEQFF. The CDR3 DNA reads TGCGCCAGCAGCTTTTCTCGTGGGGGCTCCGATGAGCAGTTCTTC.

The chain employs TRBV11-2 and TRBJ2-3; possible D gene TRBD2, 6 bases. There are 14 residues in the CDR3. Per germline, CDR1 SGHAT and CDR2 FQNNGV. V was shortened by 3 bases and J by 5 bases, with 12 bases between the two germline ends. The CDR3: CASSFGTPGDTQYF. CDR3 nucleotide sequence: TGTGCCAGCAGCTTCGGGACTCCAGGAGATACGCAGTATTTT.

The chain uses TRBV3-1 (or the pseudogene TRBV3-2) and TRBJ2-7; 7 nucleotides match TRBD2. Germline V lookup: CDR1 LGHDT, CDR2 YNNKEL (reference sequence). This CDR3 comprises 15 residues. With V trimmed by 1 base and J by 4 bases, 7 bases remained unmatched. The CDR3 here is CASSQAWASGYEQYF. Here the CDR3 DNA reads TGTGCCAGCAGCCAAGCGTGGGCTAGCGGATACGAGCAGTACTTC.

The V and J genes are TRBV27 and TRBJ1-6; TRBD1 matches at 8 bases. Germline trimming cut 7 bases from V and 9 bases from J; bases unmatched to any gene: 11. The CDR3 covers 15 residues. The germline V gene has CDR1 MNHEY and CDR2 SMNVEV (reference sequence). The DNA of the CDR3 is TGTGCCAGCAAACCCTTACAGGGGGGGATTTCACCCCTCCACTTT. This encodes CASKPLQGGISPLHF.

This clone was seen a handful of times. The chain recombines TRBV5-1 with TRBJ1-2; 10 bases line up with TRBD1. CDR1 and CDR2 (germline): SGHRS, YFSETQ. The CDR3 spans 14 residues. The trim removed 9 bases at V and 3 bases at J, leaving 8 bases unmatched. Here the CDR3 reads CATKTGGGYYGYTF. The CDR3 nucleotides read TGCGCCACCAAGACAGGGGGCGGGTACTATGGCTACACCTTC. Complete variable domain (other parts from reference TRBV5-1 and TRBJ1-2): KAGVTQTPRYLIKTRGQQVTLSCSPISGHRSVSWYQQTPGQGLQFLFEYFSETQRNKGNFPGRFSGRQFSNSRSEMNVSTLELGDSALYLCATKTGGGYYGYTFGSGTRLTVV.

This clone was found once. This sequence joins TRBV2 and TRBJ2-1; no definite D call. The CDR3 sequence is 12 residues long. CDR1 and CDR2 (germline): SNHLY, FYNNEI. Trimming stripped 3 bases from V and 4 bases from J, with 4 bases between. The CDR3 sequence is CASSDRYNEQFF. The CDR3 region has the DNA TGTGCCAGCAGTGACCGGTACAATGAGCAGTTCTTC.

This rearrangement joins TRBV16 to TRBJ2-3, with TRBD2 as a possible D gene (5 bases). Germline V CDR1 and CDR2: KGHSY, FQNENV. Trimming left V 5 bases short and J 5 bases short, with 14 bases between. The CDR3 is 14 residues long. CDR3: CASSNRPRGDTQYF. The DNA of the CDR3 is TGTGCCAGCAGCAACCGACCCCGGGGAGATACGCAGTATTTT.

This clone has more than one count but fewer than ten. An end of the junction does not agree with germline; a read error may underlie this. This chain connects TRBV14 to TRBJ2-2, with a possible D match to TRBD2 (5 bases). The germline gives CDR1 SGHDN, CDR2 FVKESK. The CDR3 length is 15 residues. CDR3 in DNA: TGTGCCAGGGTGGACTGGCCTTCGAAAACCGGGGAGCTGTTTTTT. This encodes CARVDWPSKTGELFF.

The chain uses TRBV27 and TRBJ2-3, with D possibly matching TRBD1 (5 bases). The germline V gene has CDR1 MNHEY and CDR2 SMNVEV (reference sequence). The CDR3 consists of 13 residues. V lost 6 bases and J lost 0, with 7 bases in between. The CDR3 region has the DNA TGTGCCAGCAGGAAGGGGAGCACAGATACGCAGTATTTT. Residues: CASRKGSTDTQYF.

The CDR3 region is CAWSIDRGNTEAFF. DNA for the CDR3: TGTGCCTGGAGTATTGACAGGGGGAACACTGAAGCTTTCTTT. The rearrangement links TRBV30 to TRBJ1-1, with 8 bases lining up with TRBD1. Germline V gives CDR1 GTSNPN, CDR2 SVGIG (reference sequence). Germline trimming cut 2 bases from V and 1 base from J; bases unmatched to any gene: 3. This CDR3 is 14 amino acids long.

The rearrangement links TRBV21-1 to TRBJ2-1; no DNA check was done on the table's D call, TRBD2. TRBV21-1 is flagged as a pseudogene. CDR3 length: 16 residues. The CDR3 loop is CASSKTEEAPTNEQFF. The CDR3 DNA follows: TGTGCCAGCAGCAAAACGGAGGAGGCCCCTACCAATGAGCAGTTCTTC.

This clone was seen once. The chain has TRBV15 and TRBJ2-5; 8 bases match TRBD2. Trimming took 4 bases from V and 5 from J; bases not matched to a gene: 6. The CDR3 runs to 14 residues. CDR1 and CDR2 from the germline V gene are LNHNV and YYDKDF (reference sequence). CDR3 residues: CATSIGTSKETQYF. The CDR3 DNA reads TGTGCCACCAGCATCGGGACTAGTAAGGAGACCCAGTACTTC.

The chain combines TRBV7-2 with TRBJ1-5, with unresolved D. Germline CDR1 SGHTA, CDR2 FQGNSA. Deletions cut 1 base from V and 0 bases from J, with 10 bases between. The CDR3 runs 16 residues. The CDR3 DNA is TGTGCCAGCAGCTTAGGTCACTCCTATAGCAATCAGCCCCAGCATTTT. Protein product: CASSLGHSYSNQPQHF.

The V call is TRBV7-2, the J call TRBJ1-2, with D possibly being TRBD1 (6 bases). Deletions cut 0 bases from V and 1 base from J, with 12 bases between. The CDR3 is made up of 16 amino acids. CDR1 is SGHTA and CDR2 is FQGNSA in the germline V gene. CDR3 loop: CASSLANRAYNYGYTF. As DNA, the CDR3 is TGTGCCAGCAGCTTAGCGAACAGGGCCTATAACTATGGCTACACCTTC.

The rearrangement links TRBV3-1 (or the pseudogene TRBV3-2) to TRBJ2-5; 12 bases match TRBD2. The CDR3 loop spans 16 amino acids. Trimming cost V 0 bases and J 6 bases; bases outside gene matches: 5. CDR1 is LGHDT, CDR2 YNNKEL, per germline (reference sequence). CDR3 sequence (DNA): TGTGCCAGCAGCCAAGATGTGACTAGCGGGAGTAAGACCCAGTACTTC. It is translated as CASSQDVTSGSKTQYF.

V and J are TRBV5-1 and TRBJ2-1; D remains unclear. Germline assignment: CDR1 SGHRS and CDR2 YFSETQ. The CDR3 length is 12 residues. Trimming stripped 5 bases from V and 6 bases from J, with 9 bases between. CDR3 nucleotide sequence: TGCGCCAGCAGTGACCTAGTCAATGAGCAGTTCTTC. Residues: CASSDLVNEQFF.

V is TRBV19 and J is TRBJ1-5; 7 bases agree with TRBD1. Germline assignment: CDR1 LNHDA and CDR2 SQIVND (reference sequence). V dropped 6 bases and J dropped 3; count of bases not matched to a gene: 8. This CDR3 region has 15 residues. The chain's CDR3 is CASRHQQGPNQPQHF. The CDR3 bases are TGTGCCAGTAGGCACCAACAGGGGCCCAATCAGCCCCAGCATTTT.

The chain links TRBV7-9 to TRBJ1-1; D possibly corresponds to TRBD1 (5 bases). The V gene's germline CDR1 is SEHNR and CDR2 FQNEAQ (reference sequence). V dropped 5 bases and J dropped 1 base, with 8 bases sitting between them. There are 13 residues in the CDR3. CDR3 DNA sequence: TGTGCCAGCAGCCAGGGTGAGAACACTGAAGCTTTCTTT. Amino acids: CASSQGENTEAFF.

The chain joins TRBV19 to TRBJ1-1; the D gene is possibly TRBD1 (6 bases). With 3 bases removed from V and 1 base from J, the gap between germline ends came to 9 bases. This CDR3 region has 14 residues. Germline values: CDR1 LNHDA, CDR2 SQIVND (reference sequence). CDR3 bases: TGTGCCAGTAGTATTTCAGGGGCGAACACTGAAGCTTTCTTT. Protein: CASSISGANTEAFF.

This clone was observed once. The chain uses TRBV27 and TRBJ2-5; 10 bases fit TRBD2. This CDR3 spans 21 amino acids. From germline, CDR1 is MNHEY and CDR2 SMNVEV (reference sequence). The ends lost 4 bases at V and 3 bases at J; junction bases unmatched: 23. CDR3 in amino acids: CASSSLTPRLAGVLPKETQYF. DNA of the CDR3: TGTGCCAGCAGTTCACTTACCCCGCGCCTAGCGGGAGTTCTACCAAAAGAGACCCAGTACTTC.

The CDR3 region is CASSLSRTGAGNTIYF. In DNA, the CDR3 is TGTGCCAGCAGTTTATCCCGGACAGGGGCCGGAAACACCATATATTTT. The rearrangement uses TRBV27 and TRBJ1-3; 9 bases align to TRBD1. Trimming cost V 0 bases and J 4 bases; bases outside gene matches: 4. The CDR3 contains 16 residues. Germline V lookup: CDR1 MNHEY, CDR2 SMNVEV (reference sequence).

J is TRBJ2-7 and V is TRBV7-2; TRBD1 might be the D (8 bases). Trimming removed 1 base from V and 1 base from J, with 14 bases in between. Germline CDR1 reads SGHTA; CDR2 reads FQGNSA. The CDR3 length is 16 residues. The CDR3 bases are TGTGCCAGCAGCTTAGGCGGACAGGGACTATCCTACGAGCAGTACTTC. Its translation: CASSLGGQGLSYEQYF.

The chain links TRBV7-2 to TRBJ2-5; TRBD1 is a possible D gene (6 bases). The CDR3 is 15 amino acids. Germline lookup yields CDR1 SGHTA and CDR2 FQGNSA. V lost 5 bases and J lost 5, with 18 bases in between. The CDR3 DNA reads as TGTGCCAGCAGCCCCCGACAGGTTCTTTCTGAGACCCAGTACTTC. This gives the protein CASSPRQVLSETQYF.

The rearrangement links TRBV7-3 to TRBJ2-3; 13 bases are shared with TRBD2. The CDR3 has 16 amino acids. Per the germline V gene, CDR1 is SGHTA and CDR2 is FQGTGA. The ends lost 5 bases at V and 2 bases at J; junction bases unmatched: 4. The CDR3 DNA is TGTGCCAGCAGCCGGACTAGCGGGAGTCTCACAGATACGCAGTATTTT. Translation: CASSRTSGSLTDTQYF.

The chain links TRBV7-9 to TRBJ2-7; no definite D call. Germline V gives CDR1 SEHNR, CDR2 FQNEAQ (reference sequence). Between the trimmed V and J ends, which lost 1 base and 3 bases, there was a span of 19 bases. The CDR3 totals 17 residues. This chain's CDR3 is CASSLVRFQPTGYEQYF. Written as DNA, the CDR3 is TGTGCCAGCAGCTTAGTACGGTTCCAACCCACGGGCTACGAGCAGTACTTC.

In its sample, this clone was seen once. The chain couples TRBV7-2 to TRBJ2-7; 13 bases fit TRBD2. The ends lost 0 bases at V and 5 bases at J; junction bases unmatched: 4. Per the germline V gene, CDR1 is SGHTA and CDR2 is FQGNSA. The CDR3 spans 16 residues. CDR3 loop: CASSLATSGRPHEQYF. DNA of the CDR3: TGTGCCAGCAGCTTAGCGACTAGCGGGAGGCCCCACGAGCAGTACTTC.

The chain uses TRBV5-1 and TRBJ2-2; 7 nucleotides line up with TRBD2. The junction had 5 bases not matched to a gene; V was cut back by 0 bases and J by 3 bases. Per the germline V gene, CDR1 is SGHRS and CDR2 is YFSETQ. This CDR3 spans 16 amino acids. The CDR3 is CASSLVGRRDTGELFF. In DNA, the CDR3 is TGCGCCAGCAGCTTGGTCGGGAGGCGGGACACCGGGGAGCTGTTTTTT. Together with reference TRBV5-1 and TRBJ2-2, the CDR3 gives the full variable domain: KAGVTQTPRYLIKTRGQQVTLSCSPISGHRSVSWYQQTPGQGLQFLFEYFSETQRNKGNFPGRFSGRQFSNSRSEMNVSTLELGDSALYLCASSLVGRRDTGELFFGEGSRLTVL.

In DNA form, the CDR3 reads TGTGCCAGCAGCATACTAGCGGGACCATACAATGAGCAGTTCTTC. This translates into CASSILAGPYNEQFF. The V call is TRBV6-5, the J call TRBJ2-1; 10 nucleotides align to TRBD2. The J segment lost 4 bases and the V segment lost 6 bases, leaving 6 bases of the junction unmatched. This CDR3 spans 15 amino acids. The germline V gene has CDR1 MNHEY and CDR2 SVGAGI.